This T cell receptor beta chain appears in the sequencing data of a study of T cell responses to AZD1222 COVID-19 vaccine. Study-level background: Pooling of second doses given at about 4 or about 12 weeks was done.

Note on this clone: Its antigen is unknown.

The study, taken as a whole, reports: Repertoires were collected only later (after the peak T cell response had occurred).

Repertoires were generated with immunoSEQ multiplex PCR, while TCRdb's copy carries only in-frame clones and drops some. The repertoire holds around 100,000 clones, with around 90% as singletons. Trimming took off 4 bases at V and 6 bases at J, with 12 bases between the two ends. The CDR3 length is 13 residues. Per germline, CDR1 SGHNT and CDR2 YYREEE (reference sequence). V and J are TRBV5-4 and TRBJ2-3; D is unresolved. The TCR comes from an adult in good health. Here the sequenced sample was peripheral blood, taken on day 0 of AZD1222 vaccination. The CDR3 reads CASSPIQRDTQYF. The CDR3 DNA reads as TGTGCCAGCAGCCCTATCCAGAGGGATACGCAGTATTTT.